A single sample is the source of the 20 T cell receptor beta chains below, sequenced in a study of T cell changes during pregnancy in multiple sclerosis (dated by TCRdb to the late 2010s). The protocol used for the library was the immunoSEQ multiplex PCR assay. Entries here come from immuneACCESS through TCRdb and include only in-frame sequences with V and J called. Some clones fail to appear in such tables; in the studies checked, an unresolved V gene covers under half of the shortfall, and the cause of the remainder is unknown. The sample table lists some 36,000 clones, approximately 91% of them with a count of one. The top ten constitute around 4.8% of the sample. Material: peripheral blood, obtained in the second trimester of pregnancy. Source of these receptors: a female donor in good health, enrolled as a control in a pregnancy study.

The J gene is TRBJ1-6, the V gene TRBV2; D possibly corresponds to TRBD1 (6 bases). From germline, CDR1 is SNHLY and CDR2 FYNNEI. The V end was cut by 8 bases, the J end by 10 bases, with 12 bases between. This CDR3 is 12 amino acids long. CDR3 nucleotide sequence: TGTGCCAGCCAGGCAGGGGCGTCACCCCTCCACTTT. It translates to CASQAGASPLHF. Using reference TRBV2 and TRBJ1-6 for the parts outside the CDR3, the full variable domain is EPEVTQTPSHQVTQMGQEVILRCVPISNHLYFYWYRQILGQKVEFLVSFYNNEISEKSEIFDDQFSVERPDGSNFTLKIRSTKLEDSAMYFCASQAGASPLHFGNGTRLTVT.

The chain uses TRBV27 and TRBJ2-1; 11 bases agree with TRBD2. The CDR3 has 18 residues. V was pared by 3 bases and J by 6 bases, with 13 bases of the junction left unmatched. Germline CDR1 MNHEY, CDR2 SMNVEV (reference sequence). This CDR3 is CASSFEALAGVRINEQFF. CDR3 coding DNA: TGTGCCAGCAGTTTCGAGGCACTAGCGGGAGTTAGGATCAATGAGCAGTTCTTC.

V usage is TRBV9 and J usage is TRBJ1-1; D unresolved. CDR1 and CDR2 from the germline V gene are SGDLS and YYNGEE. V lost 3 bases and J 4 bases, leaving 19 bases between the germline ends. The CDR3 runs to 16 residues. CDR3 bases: TGTGCCAGCAGCGGAACAGTCAGTGGTCTGACCACTGAAGCTTTCTTT. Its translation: CASSGTVSGLTTEAFF.

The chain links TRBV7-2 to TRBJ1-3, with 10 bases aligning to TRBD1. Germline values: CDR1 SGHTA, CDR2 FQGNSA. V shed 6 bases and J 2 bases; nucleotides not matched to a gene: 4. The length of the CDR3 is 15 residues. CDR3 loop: CASSQDRGTGNTIYF. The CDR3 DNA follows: TGTGCCAGCAGTCAGGACAGGGGGACTGGAAACACCATATATTTT.

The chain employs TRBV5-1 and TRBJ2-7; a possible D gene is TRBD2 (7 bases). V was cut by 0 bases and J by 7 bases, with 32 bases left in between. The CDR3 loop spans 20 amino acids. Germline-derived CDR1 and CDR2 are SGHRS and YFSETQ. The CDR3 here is CASSLGSAVPLGGRVGEQYF. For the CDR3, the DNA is TGCGCCAGCAGCTTGGGCTCTGCCGTTCCCCTCGGGGGGCGTGTGGGGGAGCAGTACTTC.

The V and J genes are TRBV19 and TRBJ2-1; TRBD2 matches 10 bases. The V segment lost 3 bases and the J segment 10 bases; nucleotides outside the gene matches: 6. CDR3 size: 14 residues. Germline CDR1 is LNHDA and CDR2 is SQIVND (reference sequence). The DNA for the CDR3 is TGTGCCAGTAGTATGACTAGCGGGCCCAGGGAGCAGTTCTTC. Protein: CASSMTSGPREQFF.

The CDR3 DNA is TGCGCCAGCAGCCTAGGACAGGGAAACGAAAAACTGTTTTTT. Translating gives CASSLGQGNEKLFF. The rearrangement uses TRBV5-1 and TRBJ1-4, with TRBD1 identical over 8 bases. The V and J ends lost 4 bases and 8 bases, in that order; junction bases with no gene match: 7. Germline V gene data show CDR1 as SGHRS and CDR2 as YFSETQ. The CDR3 has 14 amino acids.

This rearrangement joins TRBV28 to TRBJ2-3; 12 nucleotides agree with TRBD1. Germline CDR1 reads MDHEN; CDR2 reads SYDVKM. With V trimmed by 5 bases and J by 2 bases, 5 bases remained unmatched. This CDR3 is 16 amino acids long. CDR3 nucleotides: TGTGCCAGCAGTGCGGGACAGGGGGCGATCACAGATACGCAGTATTTT. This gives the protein CASSAGQGAITDTQYF.

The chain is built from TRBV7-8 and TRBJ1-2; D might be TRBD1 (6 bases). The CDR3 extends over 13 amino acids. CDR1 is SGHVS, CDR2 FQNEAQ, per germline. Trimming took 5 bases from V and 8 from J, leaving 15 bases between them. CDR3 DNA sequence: TGTGCCAGCAGCCACAGGGAAAAAGGGGGCTACACCTTC. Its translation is CASSHREKGGYTF.

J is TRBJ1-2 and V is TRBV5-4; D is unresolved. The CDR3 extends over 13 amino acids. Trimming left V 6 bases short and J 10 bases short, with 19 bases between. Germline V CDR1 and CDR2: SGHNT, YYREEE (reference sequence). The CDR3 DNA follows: TGTGCCAGCACCCCTTTTGGTGGTGGCTTCTACACCTTC. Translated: CASTPFGGGFYTF.

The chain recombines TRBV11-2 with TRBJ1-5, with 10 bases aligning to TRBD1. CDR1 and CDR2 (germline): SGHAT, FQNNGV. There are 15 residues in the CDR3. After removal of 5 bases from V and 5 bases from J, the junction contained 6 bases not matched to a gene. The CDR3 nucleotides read TGTGCCAGCAGCCAGGGACAGGGGTGGTATCAGCCCCAGCATTTT. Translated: CASSQGQGWYQPQHF. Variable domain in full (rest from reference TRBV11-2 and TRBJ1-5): EAGVAQSPRYKIIEKRQSVAFWCNPISGHATLYWYQQILGQGPKLLIQFQNNGVVDDSQLPKDRFSAERLKGVDSTLKIQPAKLEDSAVYLCASSQGQGWYQPQHFGDGTRLSIL.

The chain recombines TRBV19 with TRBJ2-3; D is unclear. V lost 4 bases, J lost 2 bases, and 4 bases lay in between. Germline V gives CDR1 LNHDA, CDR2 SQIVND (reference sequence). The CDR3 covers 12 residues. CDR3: CASSTHTDTQYF. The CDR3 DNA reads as TGTGCCAGTAGTACCCACACAGATACGCAGTATTTT.

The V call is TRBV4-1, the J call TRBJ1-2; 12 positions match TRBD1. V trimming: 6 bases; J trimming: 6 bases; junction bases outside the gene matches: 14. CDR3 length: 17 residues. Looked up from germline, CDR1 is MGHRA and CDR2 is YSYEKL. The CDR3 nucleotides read TGCGCCAGCAGGATCGCCCCCGGGACAGGGGGCGAAAATGGCTACACCTTC. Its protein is CASRIAPGTGGENGYTF.

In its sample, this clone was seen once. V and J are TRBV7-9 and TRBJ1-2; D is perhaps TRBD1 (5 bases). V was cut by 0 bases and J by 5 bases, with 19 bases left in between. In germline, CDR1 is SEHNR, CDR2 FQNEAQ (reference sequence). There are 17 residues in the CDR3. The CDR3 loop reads CASSLAQIVPGGYGYTF. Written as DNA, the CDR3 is TGTGCCAGCAGCTTAGCGCAGATCGTCCCTGGGGGGTATGGCTACACCTTC.

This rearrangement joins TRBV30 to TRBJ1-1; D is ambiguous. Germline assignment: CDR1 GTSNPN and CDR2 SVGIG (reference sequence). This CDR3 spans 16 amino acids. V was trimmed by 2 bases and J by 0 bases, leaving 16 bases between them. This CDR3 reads CAWSKNRLYMNTEAFF. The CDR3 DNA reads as TGTGCCTGGAGTAAGAACAGACTATACATGAACACTGAAGCTTTCTTT.

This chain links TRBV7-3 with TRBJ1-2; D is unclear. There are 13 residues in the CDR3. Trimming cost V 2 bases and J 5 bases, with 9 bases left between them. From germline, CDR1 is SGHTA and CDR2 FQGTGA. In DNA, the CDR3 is TGTGCCAGCAGCTTATCGCAGGAATATGGCTACACCTTC. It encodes CASSLSQEYGYTF.

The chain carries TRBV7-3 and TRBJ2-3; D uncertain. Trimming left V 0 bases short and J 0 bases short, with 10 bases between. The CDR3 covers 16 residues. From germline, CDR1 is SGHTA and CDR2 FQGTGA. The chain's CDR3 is CASSLTGQSSTDTQYF. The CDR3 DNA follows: TGTGCCAGCAGCTTAACTGGCCAGTCCAGCACAGATACGCAGTATTTT. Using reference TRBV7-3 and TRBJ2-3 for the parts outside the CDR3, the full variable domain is GAGVSQTPSNKVTEKGKYVELRCDPISGHTALYWYRQSLGQGPEFLIYFQGTGAADDSGLPNDRFFAVRPEGSVSTLKIQRTERGDSAVYLCASSLTGQSSTDTQYFGPGTRLTVL.

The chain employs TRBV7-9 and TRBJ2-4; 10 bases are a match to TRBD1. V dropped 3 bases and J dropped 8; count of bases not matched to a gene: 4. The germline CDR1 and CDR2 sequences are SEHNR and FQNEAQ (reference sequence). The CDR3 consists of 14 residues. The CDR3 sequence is CASSLRDRGHIQYF. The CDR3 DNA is TGTGCCAGCAGCTTGCGGGACAGGGGACACATTCAGTACTTC.

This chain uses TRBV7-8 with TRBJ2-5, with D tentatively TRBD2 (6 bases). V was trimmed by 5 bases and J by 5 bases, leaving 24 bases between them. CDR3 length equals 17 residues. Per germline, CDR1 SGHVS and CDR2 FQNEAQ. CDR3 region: CASSPHSGGRFRETQYF. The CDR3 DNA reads TGTGCCAGCAGCCCACATTCTGGAGGGCGTTTCAGGGAGACCCAGTACTTC.

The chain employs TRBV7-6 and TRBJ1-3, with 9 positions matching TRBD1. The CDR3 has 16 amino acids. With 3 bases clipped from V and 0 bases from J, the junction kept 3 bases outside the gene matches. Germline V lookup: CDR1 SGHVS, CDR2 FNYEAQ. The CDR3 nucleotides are TGTGCCAGCAGCTTTCCGGGACAGGGCTCTGGAAACACCATATATTTT. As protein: CASSFPGQGSGNTIYF.